This T cell receptor beta chain was identified during a study of blood T cell repertoires in COVID-19. Study-wide background: Specimens from acute and convalescent COVID-19 originated in the United States, Italy and Spain. Sources were T cells, B-cell-depleted T cells, or PBMCs; the material itself was cDNA or gDNA.

Participants reported their clinical history, and cohort assignment relied on those reports. V gave up 3 bases and J gave up 5 bases, with 16 bases separating them. In germline, CDR1 is MGHRA, CDR2 YSYEKL. The CDR3 covers 15 residues. Sequencing was performed with immunoSEQ multiplex PCR; in TCRdb, only in-frame clones are kept and a portion is missing. The sample consists of more than 200,000 clones, nearly 90% of them appearing once. Sequencing was performed on PBMCs or T cells enriched from blood (not recorded which). The chain couples TRBV4-1 to TRBJ1-1; D possibly corresponds to TRBD1 (6 bases). This clonotype was obtained from a woman in her twenties or thirties with acute COVID-19. The CDR3 DNA is TGCGCCAGCAGCCAGAGGACAGTCCTTGGAACTGAAGCTTTCTTT. As protein: CASSQRTVLGTEAFF.